The present TCR beta chain was sequenced within a study of T cell responses to AZD1222 COVID-19 vaccine. Whole-study findings and limits: Seropositive status at baseline applied to only 5 to 7 AZD1222 recipients.

Note on this clone: Antigen specificity is unknown.

V was pared by 2 bases and J by 5 bases, with 12 bases between. CDR1 and CDR2 from the germline V gene are MDHEN and SYDVKM. CDR3 size: 14 residues. TCRdb keeps only in-frame clones here, not all; method: immunoSEQ multiplex PCR. Among roughly 190,000 clones listed, approximately 91% were seen once. This receptor was taken from an adult who received the AZD1222 COVID-19 vaccine. The starting material was peripheral blood, obtained 28 days after the second AZD1222 dose. V is TRBV28 and J is TRBJ1-1; no clear D. Written as DNA, the CDR3 is TGTGCCAGCAGTTTAGCTGGACTTGGAACTGAAGCTTTCTTT. Amino acids: CASSLAGLGTEAFF. Full variable domain (rest looked up from reference TRBV28 and TRBJ1-1): DVKVTQSSRYLVKRTGEKVFLECVQDMDHENMFWYRQDPGLGLRLIYFSYDVKMKEKGDIPEGYSVSREKKERFSLILESASTNQTSMYLCASSLAGLGTEAFFGQGTRLTVV.